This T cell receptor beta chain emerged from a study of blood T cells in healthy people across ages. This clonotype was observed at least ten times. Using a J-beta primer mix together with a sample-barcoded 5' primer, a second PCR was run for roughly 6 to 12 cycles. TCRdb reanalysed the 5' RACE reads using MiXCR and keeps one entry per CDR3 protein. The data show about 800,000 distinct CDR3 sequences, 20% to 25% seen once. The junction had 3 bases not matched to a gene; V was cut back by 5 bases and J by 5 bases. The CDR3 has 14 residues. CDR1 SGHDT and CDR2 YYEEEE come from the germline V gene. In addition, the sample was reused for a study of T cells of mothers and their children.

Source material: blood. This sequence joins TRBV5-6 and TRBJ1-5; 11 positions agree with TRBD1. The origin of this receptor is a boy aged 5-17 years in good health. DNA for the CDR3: TGTGCCAGCAGGCGGACAGGGGGCGATCAGCCCCAGCATTTT. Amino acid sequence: CASRRTGGDQPQHF.